The entry below describes one TCR beta chain. The data were taken from a study of blood T cell repertoires in COVID-19. At the level of the study: Spain, Italy and the United States supplied samples that represented acute and convalescent COVID-19. In each case, the material was cDNA or gDNA derived from T cells, B-cell-depleted T cells, or PBMCs.

In the original workflow: Amplification from reference gene primers served as the basis for estimated nucleated cell counts. Repertoires were generated with immunoSEQ multiplex PCR, while TCRdb's copy carries only in-frame clones and drops some. V and J calls plus clone size are reproduced from that table; the DNA served to infer D and trimming. Of some 150,000 clones listed, 89% are singletons. V shed 2 bases and J shed 5 bases, with 3 bases lying between them. The CDR3 sequence is 12 residues long. Sample: peripheral blood. The V and J genes are TRBV6-7 and TRBJ1-4; no definite D call. TRBV6-7 is labeled an ORF, and its function is uncertain. The clonotype originates from a human donor in a cohort sampled during active COVID-19. The CDR3, as DNA: TGTGCCAGCAGTTACCTGAATGAAAAACTGTTTTTT. This sequence encodes CASSYLNEKLFF.